This TCR beta chain appears in the sequencing data of a study of T cell changes during pregnancy in multiple sclerosis (dated by TCRdb to between 2019 and 2020). As for the study more broadly: The study looked at changes in the T cell repertoire across pregnancy in women with multiple sclerosis.

The library was obtained by the immunoSEQ multiplex PCR assay. TCRdb took over this immuneACCESS table, retaining in-frame rearrangements with V and J assigned. Such tables are incomplete; in checked studies, under half of the missing clones stem from an unresolved V gene, and the remainder is unexplained. This sample holds around 25,000 clones; 90% were observed only once. The leading ten clones occupy 9.4% of the sample. As for this clone: Its antigen is not yet known. There are no base qualities to consult, and no much larger clone falls within one base.

Taken from cysteine to phenylalanine, the CDR3 has 15 residues. The sequence is cut down to CDR3 DNA, 45 bases in frame from base 1. After removal of 4 bases from V and 4 bases from J, the junction retains 6 bases not matched to a gene. In the germline V gene, CDR1 corresponds to MNHNS and CDR2 to SASEGT. The rearranged chain carries TRBV6-1 and TRBJ2-1, with TRBD2 matching 8 junction bases. This specimen consisted of CD8+ T cells from peripheral blood mononuclear cells, obtained in the third trimester of pregnancy. This clonotype was obtained from a female donor in good health, enrolled as a control in a pregnancy study. The DNA sequence is TGTGCCAGCAGTGGAACTAGCGGAGATTACAATGAGCAGTTCTTC. This encodes CASSGTSGDYNEQFF.